This is a list of T cell receptor beta chains from one sample in a study of cytomegalovirus exposure and HLA in healthy donors. The data were produced by immunoSEQ multiplex PCR, yet TCRdb's version contains in-frame clones alone and is incomplete. The data hold some 100,000 clones, with around 81% observed a single time. The sample comprised PBMCs. The source is a woman aged 30 to 39 in good health and CMV-seronegative. The conserved cysteine and the conserved F or W are not part of the CDR3 here. The D gene is left open where the match is weak.

NA TRBV28 ASSLSGVTEAF
TRBD1 TRBV18 ASSPGLTGMGYEQY
TRBD1 TRBV6-5 ASRQGDATGNTIY
NA TRBV7-2 ASSPRQAPTGGYT
NA TRBV5-6 ASSLGPRQSETQY
TRBD2 TRBV10-3 AISDPGLAGGPGDIQY
NA TRBV27 ASSSLRAGTTDYDYT
NA TRBV5-1 ASSLGSALYNEQF
TRBD1 TRBV2 ASSPPGQGGLTEAF
NA TRBV6-5 ASKTTGRDEQY
NA TRBV5-1 ASSWSTSSGYNEQF
NA TRBV27 ASSVSGGFLYEQY
NA TRBV6-6 ASRTNRDQPQH
NA TRBV6-6 ASSYSPTAINEKLF
TRBD2 TRBV7-2 ASSLGRLAGGRGTDTQY
NA TRBV2 ASSEFAGNSYNEQF
NA TRBV19 ASNAGSGELF
NA TRBV18 ASSPEAGEKLF
NA TRBV7-2 ASSLVPGNEQY
NA TRBV5-5 ASSLSFGSLIEQF
TRBD1 TRBV5-1 ASSLSPGGNYGYT
TRBD1 TRBV15 ATSTYRGTIYEQY
NA TRBV28 ASSPDDRTNQPQH
NA TRBV7-9 ASSNRWGETQY
TRBD2 TRBV11-3 ASSFSGSGDTQY
TRBD1 TRBV9 ASSIGTGWLNGYT
TRBD2 TRBV5-4 ASSPPPASGKETQY
NA TRBV15 ATSRGTEGNEKLF
NA TRBV19 ASSPVAGFTGELF
TRBD2 TRBV5-4 ASSPASDSSGYEQF
NA TRBV6-1 ASSEVGVAYEQY
NA TRBV29-1 SVSGSYEQY
TRBD1 TRBV5-6 ASSADRGEKLF
NA TRBV19 ASRLQDYGYT
NA TRBV7-9 ASSPPDLEPRSYNEQF
TRBD2 TRBV6-1 ASSPLAGAYNEQF
TRBD1 TRBV27 ASRSRTGWGEKLF
NA TRBV6-5 ASSSSGPDGYT
TRBD1 TRBV28 ASSSPGQGSYEQY